The entry that follows covers one T cell receptor (beta chain) sequence. The sample is drawn from a study of T cell changes during pregnancy in multiple sclerosis. CDR3 length: 17 residues. The junction had 12 bases not matched to a gene; V was cut back by 4 bases and J by 8 bases. Per the germline V gene, CDR1 is SGHVS and CDR2 is FQNEAQ. TCRdb's copy holds only in-frame clones and misses some; the assay was immunoSEQ multiplex PCR. The data contain more than 70,000 clones, around 94% of them singletons. The V and J genes are TRBV7-8 and TRBJ2-1; the match to TRBD2 covers 12 bases. This specimen consisted of peripheral blood, obtained before pregnancy. The sequence was collected from a female donor with multiple sclerosis, enrolled in a pregnancy study. Here the CDR3 DNA reads TGTGCCAGCAGCTCTGGACTAGCGGGATTTCGGCATCATGAGCAGTTCTTC. This sequence encodes CASSSGLAGFRHHEQFF.